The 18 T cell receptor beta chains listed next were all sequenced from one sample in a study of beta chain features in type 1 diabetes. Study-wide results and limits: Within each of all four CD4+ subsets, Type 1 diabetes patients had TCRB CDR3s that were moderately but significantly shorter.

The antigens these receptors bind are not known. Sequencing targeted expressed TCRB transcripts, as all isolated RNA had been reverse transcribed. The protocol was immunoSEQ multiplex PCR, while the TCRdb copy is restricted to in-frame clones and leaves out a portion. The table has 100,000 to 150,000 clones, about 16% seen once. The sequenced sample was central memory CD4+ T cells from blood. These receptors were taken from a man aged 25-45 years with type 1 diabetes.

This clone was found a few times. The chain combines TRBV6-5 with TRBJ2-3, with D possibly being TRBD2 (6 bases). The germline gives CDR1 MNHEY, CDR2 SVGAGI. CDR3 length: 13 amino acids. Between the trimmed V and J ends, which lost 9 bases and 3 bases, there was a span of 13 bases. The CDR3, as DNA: TGTGCCAGTCGGCGGGACTCTACAGATACGCAGTATTTT. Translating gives CASRRDSTDTQYF.

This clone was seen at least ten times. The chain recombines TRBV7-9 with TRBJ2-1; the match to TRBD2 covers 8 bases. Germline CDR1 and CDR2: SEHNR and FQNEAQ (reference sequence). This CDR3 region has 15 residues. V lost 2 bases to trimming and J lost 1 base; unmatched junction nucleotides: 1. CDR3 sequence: CASSLLAGSYNEQFF. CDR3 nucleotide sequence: TGTGCCAGCAGCTTATTAGCGGGGTCCTACAATGAGCAGTTCTTC.

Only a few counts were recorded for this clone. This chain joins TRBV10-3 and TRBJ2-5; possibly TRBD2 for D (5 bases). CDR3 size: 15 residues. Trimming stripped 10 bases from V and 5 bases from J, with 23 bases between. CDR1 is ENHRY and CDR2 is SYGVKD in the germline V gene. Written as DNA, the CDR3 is TGTGCCACCTTCACCCCCACTAAGTCGGGGGAGACCCAGTACTTC. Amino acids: CATFTPTKSGETQYF.

The CDR3 sequence: CASSLGLAGTYEQYF. The CDR3 coding sequence is TGCGCCAGCAGCTTGGGACTAGCGGGTACCTACGAGCAGTACTTC. This chain uses TRBV5-1 with TRBJ2-7; 10 bases agree with TRBD2. Germline V gives CDR1 SGHRS, CDR2 YFSETQ. This CDR3 is built from 15 residues. V was pared by 0 bases and J by 2 bases, with 2 bases of the junction left unmatched.

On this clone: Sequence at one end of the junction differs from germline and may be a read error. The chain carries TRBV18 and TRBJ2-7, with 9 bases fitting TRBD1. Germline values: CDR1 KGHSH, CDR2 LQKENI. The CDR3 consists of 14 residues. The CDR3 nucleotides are TGTGCCAGCTCAGCACCGGGACAGGGAGGCGAGCAGTACTTC. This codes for CASSAPGQGGEQYF.

Here the CDR3 DNA reads TGCGCCAGCAGTCGACAGGGTGTCGACACCGGGGAGCTGTTTTTT. This codes for CASSRQGVDTGELFF. The V call is TRBV4-3, the J call TRBJ2-2; 7 nucleotides align to TRBD1. After removal of 6 bases from V and 3 bases from J, the junction contained 7 bases not matched to a gene. Germline V gene sequence: CDR1 LGHNA, CDR2 YSLEER. CDR3 length: 15 residues.

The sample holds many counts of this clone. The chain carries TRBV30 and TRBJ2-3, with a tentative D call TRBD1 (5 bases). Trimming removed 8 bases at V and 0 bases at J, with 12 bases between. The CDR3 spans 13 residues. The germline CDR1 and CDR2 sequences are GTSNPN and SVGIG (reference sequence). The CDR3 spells CAGTGSSTDTQYF. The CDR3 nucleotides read TGTGCCGGAACAGGTTCGAGCACAGATACGCAGTATTTT.

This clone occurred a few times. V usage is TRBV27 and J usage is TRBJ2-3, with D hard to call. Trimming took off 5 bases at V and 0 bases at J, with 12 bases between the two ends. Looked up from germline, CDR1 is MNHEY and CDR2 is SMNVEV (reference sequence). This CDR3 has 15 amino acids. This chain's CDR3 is CASSQTSLSTDTQYF. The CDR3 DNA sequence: TGTGCCAGCAGTCAGACATCATTAAGCACAGATACGCAGTATTTT.

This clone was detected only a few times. This chain's CDR3 is CASSVGRRQKMDGELFF. CDR3 coding DNA: TGTGCCAGCTCAGTAGGGCGGAGACAGAAGATGGACGGGGAGCTGTTTTTT. This rearrangement joins TRBV18 to TRBJ2-2; D is perhaps TRBD1 (5 bases). The CDR3 extends over 17 amino acids. Germline CDR1 and CDR2: KGHSH and LQKENI. V lost 5 bases and J lost 7, with 23 bases in between.

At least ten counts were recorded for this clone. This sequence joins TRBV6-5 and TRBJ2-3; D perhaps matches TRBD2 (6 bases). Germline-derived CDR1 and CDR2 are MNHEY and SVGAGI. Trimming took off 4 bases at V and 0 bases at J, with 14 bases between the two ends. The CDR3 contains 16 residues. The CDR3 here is CASSSSRRGSTDTQYF. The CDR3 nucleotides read TGTGCCAGCAGTTCCTCCCGGAGGGGTAGCACAGATACGCAGTATTTT.

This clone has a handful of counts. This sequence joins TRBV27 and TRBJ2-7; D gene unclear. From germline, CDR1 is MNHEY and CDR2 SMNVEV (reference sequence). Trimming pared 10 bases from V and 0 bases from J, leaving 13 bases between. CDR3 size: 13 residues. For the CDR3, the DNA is TGTGCCACCGCCGGGTCCCACTCCTACGAGCAGTACTTC. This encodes CATAGSHSYEQYF.

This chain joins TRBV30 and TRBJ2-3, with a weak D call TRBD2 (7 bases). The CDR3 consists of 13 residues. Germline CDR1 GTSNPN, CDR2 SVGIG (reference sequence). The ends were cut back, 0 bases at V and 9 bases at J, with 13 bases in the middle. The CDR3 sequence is CAWSVGGEETQYF. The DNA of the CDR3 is TGTGCCTGGAGTGTAGGGGGGGAAGAAACGCAGTATTTT.

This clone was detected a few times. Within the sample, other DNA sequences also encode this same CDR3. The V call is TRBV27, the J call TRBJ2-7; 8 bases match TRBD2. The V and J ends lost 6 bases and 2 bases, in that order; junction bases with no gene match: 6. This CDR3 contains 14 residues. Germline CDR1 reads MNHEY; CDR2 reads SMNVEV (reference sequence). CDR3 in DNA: TGTGCCAGCAGCGCTCGGGGGGGGCCCTACGAGCAGTACTTC. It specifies CASSARGGPYEQYF.

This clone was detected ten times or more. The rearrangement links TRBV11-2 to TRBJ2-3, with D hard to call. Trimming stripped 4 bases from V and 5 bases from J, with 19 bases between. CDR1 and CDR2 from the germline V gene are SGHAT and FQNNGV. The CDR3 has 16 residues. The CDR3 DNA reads TGTGCCAGCAGCTGGGTGACTGGAATTACCGTAGATACGCAGTATTTT. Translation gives CASSWVTGITVDTQYF.

In DNA, the CDR3 is TGTGCCAGCAGTTTCGGACAGTCGGATGGCTACACCTTC. Its protein is CASSFGQSDGYTF. The chain employs TRBV28 and TRBJ1-2; D is possibly TRBD1 (6 bases). With 3 bases removed from V and 6 bases from J, the gap between germline ends came to 11 bases. Looked up from germline, CDR1 is MDHEN and CDR2 is SYDVKM. The CDR3 contains 13 residues.

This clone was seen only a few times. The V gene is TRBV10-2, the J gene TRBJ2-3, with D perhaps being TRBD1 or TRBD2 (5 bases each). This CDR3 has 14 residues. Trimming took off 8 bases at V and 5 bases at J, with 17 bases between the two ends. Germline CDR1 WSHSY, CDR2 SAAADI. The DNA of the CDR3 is TGCGCCAGCGGGGCTAGCTCCCTTGTAGATACGCAGTATTTT. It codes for CASGASSLVDTQYF.

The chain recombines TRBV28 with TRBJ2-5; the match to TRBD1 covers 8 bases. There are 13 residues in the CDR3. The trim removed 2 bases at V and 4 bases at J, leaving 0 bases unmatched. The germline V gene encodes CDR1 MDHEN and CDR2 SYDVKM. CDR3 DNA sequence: TGTGCCAGCAGTTTACAGGGGGCAGAGACCCAGTACTTC. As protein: CASSLQGAETQYF.

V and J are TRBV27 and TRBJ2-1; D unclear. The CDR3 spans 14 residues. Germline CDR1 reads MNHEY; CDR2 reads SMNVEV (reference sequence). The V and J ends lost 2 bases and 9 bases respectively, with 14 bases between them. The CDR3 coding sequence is TGTGCCAGCAGTTTACTATCGGATCAAGGTGAGCAGTTCTTC. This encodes CASSLLSDQGEQFF.